Below are 30 T cell receptor beta chains sequenced from a single sample in a study of early T cells in non-severe SARS-CoV-2 infection. TCRdb used MiXCR to reprocess the 5' RACE reads, holding one entry per CDR3 protein. The sample shows tens of thousands of distinct CDR3 sequences, roughly 12% of them seen only once. Sequenced sample: whole blood. The source of these receptors is an adult who was a healthcare worker with PCR-confirmed SARS-CoV-2 infection or an uninfected control (not recorded which).

This clonotype appeared many times. The J gene is TRBJ1-5, the V gene TRBV5-1; D gene uncertain. Germline CDR1 reads SGHRS; CDR2 reads YFSETQ. CDR3 size: 13 residues. Trimming cost V 0 bases and J 4 bases, with 5 bases left between them. The DNA for the CDR3 is TGCGCCAGCAGCTTGGAACCAAATCAGCCCCAGCATTTT. Translation: CASSLEPNQPQHF.

There are many counts of this clonotype. The rearrangement links TRBV3-1 to TRBJ2-1; D might be TRBD2 (6 bases). V dropped 4 bases and J dropped 4 bases, with 14 bases sitting between them. This CDR3 comprises 15 residues. Germline CDR1 reads LGHDT; CDR2 reads YNNKEL (reference sequence). CDR3 amino acids: CASSPPRGKYNEQFF. The CDR3 DNA sequence: TGTGCCAGCAGCCCCCCTCGGGGGAAGTACAATGAGCAGTTCTTC.

This clonotype was observed a few times. The CDR3 bases are TGTGCCAGCAGTTTTATTGGACGTGAAGCTTTCTTT. Translating gives CASSFIGREAFF. The rearrangement uses TRBV27 and TRBJ1-1; D not resolved. CDR1 and CDR2 from the germline V gene are MNHEY and SMNVEV (reference sequence). Between the trimmed V and J ends, which lost 3 bases and 7 bases, there was a span of 9 bases. CDR3 length equals 12 residues.

The chain links TRBV5-1 to TRBJ2-3, with 10 nucleotides matching TRBD2. The junction had 4 bases not matched to a gene; V was cut back by 3 bases and J by 3 bases. This CDR3 comprises 15 residues. The germline V gene encodes CDR1 SGHRS and CDR2 YFSETQ. The CDR3 loop is CASSSGLAETDTQYF. In DNA, the CDR3 is TGCGCCAGCAGCTCCGGACTAGCGGAAACAGATACGCAGTATTTT. The complete variable domain, with remaining parts taken from reference TRBV5-1 and TRBJ2-3, reads KAGVTQTPRYLIKTRGQQVTLSCSPISGHRSVSWYQQTPGQGLQFLFEYFSETQRNKGNFPGRFSGRQFSNSRSEMNVSTLELGDSALYLCASSSGLAETDTQYFGPGTRLTVL.

V is TRBV5-1 and J is TRBJ1-1; D is uncertain. In germline, CDR1 is SGHRS, CDR2 YFSETQ. The CDR3 extends over 16 amino acids. The V gene lost 1 base and the J gene lost 1 base, with 14 bases spanning the gap. The CDR3 reads CASSLNMLAPNTEAFF. The CDR3 nucleotides read TGCGCCAGCAGCTTGAATATGTTGGCCCCGAACACTGAAGCTTTCTTT.

This clonotype was picked up a small number of times. V is TRBV11-3 and J is TRBJ2-7; 7 bases fit TRBD2. The CDR3 has 15 residues. Germline-derived CDR1 and CDR2 are SGHNT and YENEEA. Trimming removed 1 base from V and 3 bases from J; junction bases left unmatched: 6. CDR3 nucleotides: TGTGCCAGCAGCTTAGTGGCTAGCGGAAACTACGAGCAGTACTTC. Translated: CASSLVASGNYEQYF.

This clonotype was detected only a few times. The chain links TRBV7-3 to TRBJ2-5; 7 nucleotides line up with TRBD2. V lost 2 bases and J lost 1; bases outside the gene matches: 4. Germline values: CDR1 SGHTA, CDR2 FQGTGA. This CDR3 spans 15 amino acids. The CDR3 bases are TGTGCCAGCAGCTTAGGACTAGGCGTCCAAGAGACCCAGTACTTC. Protein product: CASSLGLGVQETQYF.

This clonotype was seen repeatedly, ten times or more. CDR3 region: CASSAGLFNSPLHF. The CDR3, as DNA: TGCGCCAGCAGCGCGGGACTCTTTAATTCACCCCTCCACTTT. V is TRBV5-1 and J is TRBJ1-6; D may be TRBD1 (5 bases). The CDR3 extends over 14 amino acids. Looked up from germline, CDR1 is SGHRS and CDR2 is YFSETQ. V lost 4 bases and J 6 bases, leaving 11 bases between the germline ends.

The chain is built from TRBV27 and TRBJ2-7; possible D gene TRBD1, 5 bases. Trimming left V 5 bases short and J 5 bases short, with 22 bases between. This CDR3 comprises 16 residues. Germline CDR1 MNHEY, CDR2 SMNVEV (reference sequence). CDR3 bases: TGTGCCAGCAGTCAAATACAGGTTACTAAAGGGGACGAGCAGTACTTC. The encoded protein is CASSQIQVTKGDEQYF.

The sample holds many counts of this clonotype. The rearrangement links TRBV6-6 to TRBJ2-3; the D is unclear. Looked up from germline, CDR1 is MNHNY and CDR2 is SVGAGI (reference sequence). V lost 0 bases and J 4 bases, leaving 8 bases between the germline ends. The CDR3 loop spans 14 amino acids. CDR3 residues: CASSYSVFSDTQYF. Written as DNA, the CDR3 is TGTGCCAGCAGTTACTCCGTCTTTTCAGATACGCAGTATTTT.

This clonotype was found a few times. A much larger clone sits a single nucleotide away, making a read error possible. This chain uses TRBV6-6 with TRBJ2-7; D is perhaps TRBD1 (7 bases). V shed 6 bases and J shed 2 bases, with 11 bases lying between them. Germline lookup yields CDR1 MNHNY and CDR2 SVGAGI (reference sequence). This CDR3 has 13 amino acids. CDR3 DNA sequence: TGTGCCAGCAGCCCCAGGGGGGCCTACGAGCAGTACTTC. Protein: CASSPRGAYEQYF.

In its sample, this clonotype was seen many times. The chain has TRBV24-1 and TRBJ2-2, with TRBD1 matching over 7 bases. Per the germline V gene, CDR1 is KGHDR and CDR2 is SFDVKD. This CDR3 is 14 amino acids long. V trimming: 7 bases; J trimming: 0 bases; junction bases outside the gene matches: 1. The DNA for the CDR3 is TGTGCCACCAGAACAGGGGCGAACACCGGGGAGCTGTTTTTT. Translated: CATRTGANTGELFF.

This clonotype has just a few counts. The chain has TRBV19 and TRBJ1-5; D gene ambiguous. Trimming removed 3 bases at V and 5 bases at J, with 14 bases between. There are 15 residues in the CDR3. Germline V gene sequence: CDR1 LNHDA, CDR2 SQIVND (reference sequence). This CDR3 reads CASSIGQFGHQPQHF. In DNA form, the CDR3 reads TGTGCCAGTAGTATTGGTCAGTTTGGTCATCAGCCCCAGCATTTT.

This clonotype has a count of ten or more. The chain has TRBV29-1 and TRBJ2-1, with D uncertain. The germline gives CDR1 SQVTM, CDR2 ANQGSEA. There are 12 residues in the CDR3. Between the trimmed V and J ends, which lost 1 base and 8 bases, there was a span of 9 bases. CDR3 loop: CSVEVQRHEQFF. The CDR3 DNA reads as TGCAGCGTTGAAGTCCAACGGCATGAGCAGTTCTTC.

This clonotype showed up just a few times. The chain joins TRBV18 to TRBJ2-7; no clear D. Germline lookup yields CDR1 KGHSH and CDR2 LQKENI. The V gene lost 3 bases and the J gene lost 2 bases, with 11 bases spanning the gap. The CDR3 sequence is 14 residues long. The CDR3 region is CASSPFANPYEQYF. CDR3 coding DNA: TGTGCCAGCTCACCCTTCGCTAACCCCTACGAGCAGTACTTC. The complete variable domain, with remaining parts taken from reference TRBV18 and TRBJ2-7, reads NAGVMQNPRHLVRRRGQEARLRCSPMKGHSHVYWYRQLPEEGLKFMVYLQKENIIDESGMPKERFSAEFPKEGPSILRIQQVVRGDSAAYFCASSPFANPYEQYFGPGTRLTVT.

The chain is built from TRBV6-1 and TRBJ2-1; D perhaps matches TRBD2 (5 bases). This CDR3 contains 17 residues. Trimming removed 5 bases at V and 4 bases at J, with 21 bases between. Germline loops: CDR1 MNHNS, CDR2 SASEGT. The CDR3 protein is CASSSETTGFPYNEQFF. The CDR3 DNA reads TGTGCCAGCAGTAGTGAGACTACCGGGTTTCCTTACAATGAGCAGTTCTTC.

This clonotype was observed a handful of times. The J gene is TRBJ2-3, the V gene TRBV9; TRBD2 aligns across 12 bases. From germline, CDR1 is SGDLS and CDR2 YYNGEE. This CDR3 has 15 amino acids. V shed 3 bases, J shed 3 bases, and the junction held 2 bases outside the gene matches. CDR3 nucleotides: TGTGCCAGCAGCGCTAGCGGGGGGGCTACAGATACGCAGTATTTT. Its translation: CASSASGGATDTQYF.

This clonotype was counted many times. The chain is built from TRBV5-1 and TRBJ1-3; no clear D gene. CDR3 length: 13 amino acids. With 4 bases removed from V and 4 bases from J, the gap between germline ends came to 9 bases. Germline CDR1 SGHRS, CDR2 YFSETQ. The CDR3 coding sequence is TGCGCCAGCAGCGGGGAGTCGGGAAACACCATATATTTT. Its translation is CASSGESGNTIYF.

This clonotype was counted between two and nine times. The V call is TRBV3-1, the J call TRBJ2-1; 8 bases are shared with TRBD2. Losses at the gene ends were 4 bases for V and 4 bases for J; bases not matched to a gene: 12. This CDR3 spans 17 amino acids. Germline-derived CDR1 and CDR2 are LGHDT and YNNKEL (reference sequence). CDR3: CASSRGGGPLPYNEQFF. DNA for the CDR3: TGTGCCAGCAGCCGAGGCGGGGGGCCCCTCCCATACAATGAGCAGTTCTTC.

This clonotype was counted ten times or more. CDR3 nucleotide sequence: TGTGCCACCAGCAGAGAATCGGGGGGAAGATCTGAAGCTTTCTTT. This translates into CATSRESGGRSEAFF. V usage is TRBV15 and J usage is TRBJ1-1, with D possibly TRBD1 on 5 matching bases. Per germline, CDR1 LNHNV and CDR2 YYDKDF (reference sequence). V was cut by 0 bases and J by 6 bases, with 14 bases left in between. CDR3 length equals 15 residues. The complete variable domain, with remaining parts taken from reference TRBV15 and TRBJ1-1, reads DAMVIQNPRYQVTQFGKPVTLSCSQTLNHNVMYWYQQKSSQAPKLLFHYYDKDFNNEADTPDNFQSRRPNTSFCFLDIRSPGLGDTAMYLCATSRESGGRSEAFFGQGTRLTVV.

Comments on this clonotype: Mismatch with germline at one junction end may stem from a read error. The chain is built from TRBV29-1 and TRBJ1-1; D remains ambiguous. The V gene's germline CDR1 is SQVTM and CDR2 ANQGSEA. This CDR3 region has 15 residues. This CDR3 reads CSVVRLLDPNAEAFF. For the CDR3, the DNA is TGCAGCGTTGTACGACTTCTCGACCCGAACGCTGAAGCTTTCTTT.

This clonotype was seen ten or more times. This CDR3 reads CASSEFIAGGVEQYF. CDR3 in DNA: TGCGCCAGCAGTGAGTTCATAGCGGGGGGCGTTGAGCAGTACTTC. V is TRBV10-2 and J is TRBJ2-7, with 10 positions matching TRBD2. J was trimmed by 7 bases and V by 1 base; bases with no gene match: 7. Germline values: CDR1 WSHSY, CDR2 SAAADI. The CDR3 runs 15 residues.

This clonotype has only a few counts. The chain carries TRBV5-1 and TRBJ2-2, with 10 bases matching TRBD2. The CDR3 has 16 amino acids. Trimming at V came to 3 bases and at J to 1 base, leaving 3 bases not matched to a gene. CDR1 and CDR2 (germline): SGHRS, YFSETQ. The CDR3 DNA follows: TGCGCCAGCAGCTCCTTAGCGGGAGGGAACACCGGGGAGCTGTTTTTT. Translation gives CASSSLAGGNTGELFF.

The chain employs TRBV7-9 and TRBJ2-1; the match to TRBD2 covers 8 bases. The CDR3 length is 14 residues. V lost 4 bases and J lost 9; bases outside the gene matches: 8. Germline CDR1 and CDR2: SEHNR and FQNEAQ (reference sequence). The CDR3 reads CASSWGGLALEQFF. The DNA of the CDR3 is TGTGCCAGCAGCTGGGGCGGACTAGCACTTGAGCAGTTCTTC.

In its sample, this clonotype was seen many times. The chain links TRBV10-3 to TRBJ2-7; 15 bases match TRBD2. This CDR3 comprises 16 residues. The V gene's germline CDR1 is ENHRY and CDR2 SYGVKD. The junction had 6 bases not matched to a gene; V was cut back by 5 bases and J by 4 bases. DNA of the CDR3: TGTGCCATCAGTCGGACTAGCGGGGGGGCAAGGTACGAGCAGTACTTC. It encodes CAISRTSGGARYEQYF.

The chain joins TRBV7-9 to TRBJ2-7; D uncertain. This CDR3 has 15 residues. With 5 bases removed from V and 5 bases from J, the gap between germline ends came to 19 bases. Germline V lookup: CDR1 SEHNR, CDR2 FQNEAQ (reference sequence). The CDR3 sequence is CASSPALKKIDEQYF. DNA of the CDR3: TGTGCCAGCAGCCCGGCTCTTAAGAAGATCGACGAGCAGTACTTC.

This clonotype was found a few times. The chain recombines TRBV20-1 with TRBJ2-7; D may correspond to TRBD1 or TRBD2 (5 bases each). CDR3 length equals 13 residues. Germline assignment: CDR1 DFQATT and CDR2 SNEGSKA (reference sequence). V lost 4 bases, J lost 7 bases, and 17 bases lay in between. CDR3 region: CSAKGRGVGEQYF. The CDR3 bases are TGCAGTGCTAAGGGACGGGGAGTTGGTGAGCAGTACTTC.

This clonotype was recorded a few times. The chain couples TRBV20-1 to TRBJ2-5; the D gene is possibly TRBD2 (7 bases). This CDR3 spans 13 amino acids. Trimming removed 6 bases at V and 2 bases at J, with 13 bases between. Germline V CDR1 and CDR2: DFQATT, SNEGSKA (reference sequence). CDR3 loop: CSAGGGRQETQYF. The CDR3 nucleotides read TGCAGTGCAGGGGGGGGAAGGCAAGAGACCCAGTACTTC.

This clonotype was detected many times. This chain links TRBV7-9 with TRBJ1-4; unclear D gene. This CDR3 has 14 residues. Germline-derived CDR1 and CDR2 are SEHNR and FQNEAQ (reference sequence). V lost 6 bases and J 8 bases, leaving 16 bases between the germline ends. CDR3 region: CASSSGPEEEKLFF. The CDR3 DNA is TGTGCCAGCAGTTCCGGGCCCGAGGAGGAAAAACTGTTTTTT.

This clonotype came up many times. The V and J genes are TRBV10-3 and TRBJ1-2; D remains ambiguous. Germline V gene data show CDR1 as ENHRY and CDR2 as SYGVKD. The length of the CDR3 is 13 residues. V lost 2 bases and J 10 bases, leaving 14 bases between the germline ends. The CDR3 nucleotides are TGTGCCATCAGTGAGGCACAGCGTTCTGACTACACCTTC. Its protein product is CAISEAQRSDYTF.